These T cell receptor beta chains were read from a single sample in a study of blood T cell repertoires in COVID-19. Here immunoSEQ multiplex PCR was the method, and the copy in TCRdb shows in-frame clones only, minus some. The sample yields approximately 270,000 clones, roughly 80% seen once. Sequencing input: peripheral blood. The receptors shown here come from a man aged 80 or over with acute or convalescent COVID-19. CDR3s include the opening cysteine and the closing phenylalanine or tryptophan. The order of the fields is CDR3 DNA, CDR3 protein, clone size, D gene, V gene, J gene. A D gene is named only where the DNA matches it firmly. Size is stated for part of the rows, as once, few or many counts, or as a class when the clone is expanded.

CDR3 DNA: TGTGCCAGCAGTCGTCTAACAGGGGCGATTGGAGAGACCCAGTACTTC; CDR3 protein: CASSRLTGAIGETQYF; clone size: .; D gene: TRBD1; V gene: TRBV2; J gene: TRBJ2-5
CDR3 DNA: TGTGCCAGCAGGGGGCCCATTGGGACAGGAGCCCCGAATCAGCCCCAGCATTTT; CDR3 protein: CASRGPIGTGAPNQPQHF; clone size: .; D gene: TRBD1; V gene: TRBV2; J gene: TRBJ1-5
CDR3 DNA: TGTGCCAGCAGTAGGACTAGCGGGAGAGCCTACGAGCAGTACTTC; CDR3 protein: CASSRTSGRAYEQYF; clone size: .; D gene: TRBD2; V gene: TRBV2; J gene: TRBJ2-7
CDR3 DNA: TGTGCCAGCAGTTTATCTGCTAATCAAGAGACCCAGTACTTC; CDR3 protein: CASSLSANQETQYF; clone size: .; D gene: .; V gene: TRBV27; J gene: TRBJ2-5
CDR3 DNA: TGCGCCAGCAGCCACGTTGCCGGGACAGGGGGTGGGTATAGCAATCAGCCCCAGCATTTT; CDR3 protein: CASSHVAGTGGGYSNQPQHF; clone size: .; D gene: TRBD1; V gene: TRBV4-1; J gene: TRBJ1-5
CDR3 DNA: TGTGCCAGCAGCCAAGCATCTAGCAATCAGCCCCAGCATTTT; CDR3 protein: CASSQASSNQPQHF; clone size: .; D gene: .; V gene: TRBV3-1/TRBV3-2; J gene: TRBJ1-5
CDR3 DNA: TGTGCCAGCAGTGGACTCACAGGGATGAGGGCTAATGAAAAACTGTTTTTT; CDR3 protein: CASSGLTGMRANEKLFF; clone size: .; D gene: .; V gene: TRBV25-1; J gene: TRBJ1-4
CDR3 DNA: TGTGCCAGCAGCCCGTACTGGGCAGAGACCCAGTACTTC; CDR3 protein: CASSPYWAETQYF; clone size: .; D gene: .; V gene: TRBV7-7; J gene: TRBJ2-5
CDR3 DNA: TGTGCCAGCACCAACCCGACAGGGGCCTACACCTTC; CDR3 protein: CASTNPTGAYTF; clone size: once; D gene: TRBD1; V gene: TRBV6-5; J gene: TRBJ1-2
CDR3 DNA: TGTGCCAGCAGCTATTCACTGGAGGCAGATACGCAGTATTTT; CDR3 protein: CASSYSLEADTQYF; clone size: once; D gene: .; V gene: TRBV7-9; J gene: TRBJ2-3
CDR3 DNA: TGTGCCAGCTCACCAAGAGCAGGGGAGGGCTACACCTTC; CDR3 protein: CASSPRAGEGYTF; clone size: .; D gene: .; V gene: TRBV18; J gene: TRBJ1-2
CDR3 DNA: TGTGCCAGCAGTCGGTGGGACAGGACCCACGAGCAGTACTTC; CDR3 protein: CASSRWDRTHEQYF; clone size: .; D gene: TRBD1; V gene: TRBV27; J gene: TRBJ2-7
CDR3 DNA: TGTGCCAGGCCTCTAGCGGGATTCTACGAGCAGTACTTC; CDR3 protein: CARPLAGFYEQYF; clone size: once; D gene: .; V gene: TRBV21-1; J gene: TRBJ2-7
CDR3 DNA: TGTGCCAGCAGCCAGGAGGGGTTCACTGAAGCTTTCTTT; CDR3 protein: CASSQEGFTEAFF; clone size: once; D gene: .; V gene: TRBV3-1/TRBV3-2; J gene: TRBJ1-1
CDR3 DNA: TGTGCCAGCAGCTTGGACAGGGGGCCCCTCTACGAGCAGTACTTC; CDR3 protein: CASSLDRGPLYEQYF; clone size: .; D gene: TRBD1; V gene: TRBV5-6; J gene: TRBJ2-7
CDR3 DNA: TGCGCCAGCAGGCTACAGGGAGCGAGGGATACGCAGTATTTT; CDR3 protein: CASRLQGARDTQYF; clone size: .; D gene: .; V gene: TRBV5-1; J gene: TRBJ2-3
CDR3 DNA: TGCGCCAGCAGCTTTTCCGGGACTAATGAAAAACTGTTTTTT; CDR3 protein: CASSFSGTNEKLFF; clone size: .; D gene: .; V gene: TRBV5-1; J gene: TRBJ1-4
CDR3 DNA: TGTGCCAGCAGTTTAACACAGGTACCCGACTCCTACGAGCAGTACTTC; CDR3 protein: CASSLTQVPDSYEQYF; clone size: .; D gene: .; V gene: TRBV27; J gene: TRBJ2-7
CDR3 DNA: TGTGCCAGTAGTCCCGTAGCGGGGAGACCCTACGAGCAGTACTTC; CDR3 protein: CASSPVAGRPYEQYF; clone size: .; D gene: TRBD2; V gene: TRBV19; J gene: TRBJ2-7
CDR3 DNA: TGTGCCAGCAGTCCCCTTGGGGAGCTGTTTTTT; CDR3 protein: CASSPLGELFF; clone size: few; D gene: .; V gene: TRBV12-3/TRBV12-4; J gene: TRBJ2-2
CDR3 DNA: TGTGCCAGCAGTTTCCTGGGACAGGGTACGAGGTACACTGAAGCTTTCTTT; CDR3 protein: CASSFLGQGTRYTEAFF; clone size: .; D gene: TRBD1; V gene: TRBV27; J gene: TRBJ1-1
CDR3 DNA: TGTGCCAGCAGCCCCTCCTTAAATGAAAAACTGTTTTTT; CDR3 protein: CASSPSLNEKLFF; clone size: .; D gene: .; V gene: TRBV7-9; J gene: TRBJ1-4
CDR3 DNA: TGTGCCAGTAGTTTAACAGGGGGCGGGACTGAAGCTTTCTTT; CDR3 protein: CASSLTGGGTEAFF; clone size: once; D gene: TRBD1; V gene: TRBV19; J gene: TRBJ1-1
CDR3 DNA: TGTGCCAGCTCAGCTCCGGAGGGCTTCGGCTACACCTTC; CDR3 protein: CASSAPEGFGYTF; clone size: .; D gene: .; V gene: TRBV18; J gene: TRBJ1-2
CDR3 DNA: TGTGCCACCCTTCCTCCGGGACAGACTATCTATGGCTACACCTTC; CDR3 protein: CATLPPGQTIYGYTF; clone size: .; D gene: TRBD1; V gene: TRBV6-6; J gene: TRBJ1-2
CDR3 DNA: TGTGCCAGCGGCGGGGATAGCAATCAGCCCCAGCATTTT; CDR3 protein: CASGGDSNQPQHF; clone size: .; D gene: .; V gene: TRBV2; J gene: TRBJ1-5
CDR3 DNA: TGTGCCAGCAGCTTTTTGGAGGGGAACTATGGCTACACCTTC; CDR3 protein: CASSFLEGNYGYTF; clone size: .; D gene: .; V gene: TRBV5-5; J gene: TRBJ1-2
CDR3 DNA: TGTGCCAGCAGCTCGACCGGGACAAGCAACGTCCTGACTTTC; CDR3 protein: CASSSTGTSNVLTF; clone size: .; D gene: .; V gene: TRBV7-6; J gene: TRBJ2-6
CDR3 DNA: TGCGCCAGCTCTGGAAGCGGGAAAAATGAGCAGTTCTTC; CDR3 protein: CASSGSGKNEQFF; clone size: .; D gene: TRBD2; V gene: TRBV5-1; J gene: TRBJ2-1
CDR3 DNA: TGTGCCAGCAGCTCCTCGACAGGGGGCTGGAATCAGCCCCAGCATTTT; CDR3 protein: CASSSSTGGWNQPQHF; clone size: .; D gene: TRBD1; V gene: TRBV5-5; J gene: TRBJ1-5
CDR3 DNA: TGTGCCAGCAGTGCAATCGGGAGGGCCGCAGATACGCAGTATTTT; CDR3 protein: CASSAIGRAADTQYF; clone size: .; D gene: TRBD2; V gene: TRBV25-1; J gene: TRBJ2-3
CDR3 DNA: TGTGCCAGTAGGTACGGGACAGCGATAACGAACACCGGGGAGCTGTTTTTT; CDR3 protein: CASRYGTAITNTGELFF; clone size: .; D gene: TRBD1; V gene: TRBV19; J gene: TRBJ2-2
CDR3 DNA: TGCGCCAGCTCCGGGACAGCTTCCTACAATGAGCAGTTCTTC; CDR3 protein: CASSGTASYNEQFF; clone size: .; D gene: TRBD1; V gene: TRBV5-1; J gene: TRBJ2-1
CDR3 DNA: TGTGCCAGCAGTCCTCGGTTCCGGGAGGTCGAGCAGTACTTC; CDR3 protein: CASSPRFREVEQYF; clone size: .; D gene: TRBD2; V gene: TRBV28; J gene: TRBJ2-7
CDR3 DNA: TGCGCCAGCAGAGAGATGGGACAGATCCAAAATGAGCAGTTCTTC; CDR3 protein: CASREMGQIQNEQFF; clone size: .; D gene: TRBD1; V gene: TRBV5-1; J gene: TRBJ2-1
CDR3 DNA: TGTGCCAGCAGCCAAGAACTGGGTAGCGGGAGAATCGAGCAGTACTTC; CDR3 protein: CASSQELGSGRIEQYF; clone size: .; D gene: TRBD2; V gene: TRBV3-1/TRBV3-2; J gene: TRBJ2-7
CDR3 DNA: TGTGCCAGCAGCCATCTGGGGGGGAGCTCCTACGAGCAGTACTTC; CDR3 protein: CASSHLGGSSYEQYF; clone size: .; D gene: TRBD2; V gene: TRBV5-5; J gene: TRBJ2-7
CDR3 DNA: TGTGCCAGCAGCGTCACATACTCTGGAAACACCATATATTTT; CDR3 protein: CASSVTYSGNTIYF; clone size: .; D gene: .; V gene: TRBV9; J gene: TRBJ1-3